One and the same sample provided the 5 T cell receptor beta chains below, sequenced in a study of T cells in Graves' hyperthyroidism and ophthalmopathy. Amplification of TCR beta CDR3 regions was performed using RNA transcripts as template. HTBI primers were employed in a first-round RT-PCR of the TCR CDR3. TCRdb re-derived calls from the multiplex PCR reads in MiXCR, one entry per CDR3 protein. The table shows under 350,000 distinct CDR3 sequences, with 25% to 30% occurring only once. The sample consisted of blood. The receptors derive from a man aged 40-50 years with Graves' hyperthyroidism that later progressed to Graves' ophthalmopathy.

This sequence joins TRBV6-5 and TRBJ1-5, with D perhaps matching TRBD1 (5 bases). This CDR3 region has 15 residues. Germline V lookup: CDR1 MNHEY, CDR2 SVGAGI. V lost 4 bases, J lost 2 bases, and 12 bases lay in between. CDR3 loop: CASSSTGSGNQPQHF. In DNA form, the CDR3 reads TGTGCCAGCAGTTCTACAGGTAGCGGCAATCAGCCCCAGCATTTT.

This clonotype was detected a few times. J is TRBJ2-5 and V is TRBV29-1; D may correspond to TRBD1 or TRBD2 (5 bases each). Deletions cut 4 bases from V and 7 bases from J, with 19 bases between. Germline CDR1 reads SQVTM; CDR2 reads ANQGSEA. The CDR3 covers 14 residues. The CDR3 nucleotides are TGCAGCGTTGGCCGGGACCCGGGTGCTGGGACCCAGTACTTC. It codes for CSVGRDPGAGTQYF.

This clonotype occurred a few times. The DNA for the CDR3 is TGTGCCAGTCGCTGGGGGCTATCTAACTATGGCTACACCTTC. This gives the protein CASRWGLSNYGYTF. The chain couples TRBV28 to TRBJ1-2; D may be TRBD1 (6 bases). V lost 9 bases and J lost 0, with 14 bases in between. Germline lookup yields CDR1 MDHEN and CDR2 SYDVKM. The CDR3 has 14 amino acids.

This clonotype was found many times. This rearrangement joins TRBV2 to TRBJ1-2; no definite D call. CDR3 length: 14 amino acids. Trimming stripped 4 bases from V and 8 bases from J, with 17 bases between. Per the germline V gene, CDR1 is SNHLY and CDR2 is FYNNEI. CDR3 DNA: TGTGCCAGCAGTGGCCGGGATCAGACATGGGGCTACACCTTC. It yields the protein CASSGRDQTWGYTF.

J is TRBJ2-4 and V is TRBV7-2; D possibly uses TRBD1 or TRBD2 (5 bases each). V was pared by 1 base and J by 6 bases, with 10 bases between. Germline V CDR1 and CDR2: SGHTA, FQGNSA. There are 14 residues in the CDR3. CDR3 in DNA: TGTGCCAGCAGCTTAGTAGGGACGGGAAACATTCAGTACTTC. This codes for CASSLVGTGNIQYF.